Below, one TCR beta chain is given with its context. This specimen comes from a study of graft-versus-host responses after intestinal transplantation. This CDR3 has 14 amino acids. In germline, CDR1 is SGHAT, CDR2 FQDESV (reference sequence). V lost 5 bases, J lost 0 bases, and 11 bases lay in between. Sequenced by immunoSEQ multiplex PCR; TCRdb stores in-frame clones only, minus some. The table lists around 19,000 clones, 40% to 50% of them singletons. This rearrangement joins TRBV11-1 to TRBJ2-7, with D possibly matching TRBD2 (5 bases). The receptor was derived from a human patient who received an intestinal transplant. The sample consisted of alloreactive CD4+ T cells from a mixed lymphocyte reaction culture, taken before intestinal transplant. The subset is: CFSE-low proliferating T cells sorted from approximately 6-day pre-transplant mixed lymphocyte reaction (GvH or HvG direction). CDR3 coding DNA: TGTGCCAGCAGCGCTCAACTAGTCTCCTACGAGCAGTACTTC. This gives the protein CASSAQLVSYEQYF.